This record concerns one T cell receptor (beta chain) sequence. As yet, its antigen is unknown. Patients aged 18 to 65 had newly diagnosed hyperthyroidism of under 2 months' duration. Orbital computed tomography and thyroid ultrasound, together with serum TRAb and thyroxine and clinical symptoms, were used for diagnoses. Germline loops: CDR1 SGHRS, CDR2 YFSETQ. The CDR3 contains 17 residues. Germline trimming cut 4 bases from V and 5 bases from J; bases unmatched to any gene: 16. Amplification of TCR beta CDR3 regions was performed using RNA transcripts as template. The TCR CDR3 was amplified in a first-round RT-PCR using the HTBI primer set. MiXCR, applied by TCRdb to the multiplex PCR reads, yields one record per CDR3 protein. The table lists about 680,000 distinct CDR3 sequences, 30% to 40% of them singletons. The data were taken from a study of T cells in Graves' hyperthyroidism and ophthalmopathy. At the level of the study: Sampling of peripheral blood happened at initial diagnosis, prior to any treatment. Whole-study findings and limits: Blood also carried most thyroid clonotypes expanded above 0.001.

Sequenced: blood. The chain combines TRBV5-1 with TRBJ2-5; 8 nucleotides align to TRBD1. This TCR was sampled from a woman aged 40-49 years with Graves' hyperthyroidism. For the CDR3, the DNA is TGCGCCAGCAGCCCGGCTCGGACAGGGTCGATCTCGGAGACCCAGTACTTC. Encoded protein: CASSPARTGSISETQYF.